This T cell receptor (beta chain) was documented in a study of blood T cell repertoires in COVID-19. Study details: Samples of COVID-19 (acute and convalescent) were obtained from the United States, Italy and Spain. The analysed material was cDNA or gDNA that came from T cells, B-cell-depleted T cells, or PBMCs.

Data came from immunoSEQ multiplex PCR; TCRdb stores just in-frame clones and leaves some out. Altogether around 100,000 clones are present, around 90% being singletons, with the ten largest covering roughly 1.8%. CDR3 length equals 15 residues. The germline CDR1 and CDR2 sequences are SGHAT and FQNNGV. V was cut by 1 base and J by 1 base, with 10 bases left in between. Material: peripheral blood. The rearrangement uses TRBV11-2 and TRBJ1-1; D perhaps matches TRBD1 (6 bases). The receptor comes from a human donor with active COVID-19. The donor label of this sample is uncertain. This CDR3 is CASSLARGANTEAFF. CDR3 bases: TGTGCCAGCAGCTTAGCCCGGGGGGCGAACACTGAAGCTTTCTTT.